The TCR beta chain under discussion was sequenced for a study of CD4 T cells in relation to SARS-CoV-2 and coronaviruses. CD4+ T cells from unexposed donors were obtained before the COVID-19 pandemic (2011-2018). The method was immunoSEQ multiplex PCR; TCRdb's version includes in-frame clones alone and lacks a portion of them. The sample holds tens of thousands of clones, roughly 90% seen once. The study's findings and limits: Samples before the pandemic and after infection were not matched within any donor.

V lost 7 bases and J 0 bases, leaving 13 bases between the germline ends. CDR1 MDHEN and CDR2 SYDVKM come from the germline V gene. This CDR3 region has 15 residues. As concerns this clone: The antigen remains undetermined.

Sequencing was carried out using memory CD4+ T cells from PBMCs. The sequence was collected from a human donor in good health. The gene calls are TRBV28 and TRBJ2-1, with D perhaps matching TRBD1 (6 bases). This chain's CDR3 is CASIRGQSSYNEQFF. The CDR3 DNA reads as TGTGCCAGCATAAGGGGACAAAGCTCCTACAATGAGCAGTTCTTC.